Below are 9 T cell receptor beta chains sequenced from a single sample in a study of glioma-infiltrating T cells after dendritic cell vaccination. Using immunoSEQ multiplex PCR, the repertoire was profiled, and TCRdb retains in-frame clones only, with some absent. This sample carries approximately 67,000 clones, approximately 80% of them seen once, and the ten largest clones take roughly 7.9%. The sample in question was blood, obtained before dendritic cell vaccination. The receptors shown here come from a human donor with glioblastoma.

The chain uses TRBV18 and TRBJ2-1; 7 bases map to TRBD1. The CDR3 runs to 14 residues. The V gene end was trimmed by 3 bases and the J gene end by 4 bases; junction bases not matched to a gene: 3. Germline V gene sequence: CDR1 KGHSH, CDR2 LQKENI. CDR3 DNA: TGTGCCAGCTCACCGGGACAGCAGTACAATGAGCAGTTCTTC. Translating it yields CASSPGQQYNEQFF.

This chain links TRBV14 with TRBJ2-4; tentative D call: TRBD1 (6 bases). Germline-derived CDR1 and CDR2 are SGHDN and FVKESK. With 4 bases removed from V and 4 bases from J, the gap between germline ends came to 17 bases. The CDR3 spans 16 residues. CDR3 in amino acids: CASSPEVKGVKNIQYF. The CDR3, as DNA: TGTGCCAGCAGCCCGGAGGTCAAGGGGGTGAAAAACATTCAGTACTTC.

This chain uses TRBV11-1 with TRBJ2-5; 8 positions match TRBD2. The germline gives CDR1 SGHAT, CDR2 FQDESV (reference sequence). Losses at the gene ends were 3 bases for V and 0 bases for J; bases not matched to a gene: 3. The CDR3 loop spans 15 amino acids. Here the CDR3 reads CASSFGGGYQETQYF. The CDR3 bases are TGTGCCAGCAGCTTTGGCGGGGGGTACCAAGAGACCCAGTACTTC. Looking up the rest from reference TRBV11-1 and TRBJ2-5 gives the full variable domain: EAEVAQSPRYKITEKSQAVAFWCDPISGHATLYWYRQILGQGPELLVQFQDESVVDDSQLPKDRFSAERLKGVDSTLKIQPAELGDSAMYLCASSFGGGYQETQYFGPGTRLLVL.

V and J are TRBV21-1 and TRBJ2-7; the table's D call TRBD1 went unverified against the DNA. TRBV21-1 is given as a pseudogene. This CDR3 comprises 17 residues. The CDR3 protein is CASSTPRDRGHVYEQYF. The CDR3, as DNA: TGTGCCAGCAGCACTCCCCGAGACAGGGGGCATGTCTACGAGCAGTACTTC.

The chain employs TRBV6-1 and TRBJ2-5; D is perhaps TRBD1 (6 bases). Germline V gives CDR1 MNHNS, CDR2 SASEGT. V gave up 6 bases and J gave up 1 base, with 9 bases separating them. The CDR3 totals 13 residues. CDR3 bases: TGTGCCAGCAGGACGACAGGCCAAGAGACCCAGTACTTC. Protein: CASRTTGQETQYF.

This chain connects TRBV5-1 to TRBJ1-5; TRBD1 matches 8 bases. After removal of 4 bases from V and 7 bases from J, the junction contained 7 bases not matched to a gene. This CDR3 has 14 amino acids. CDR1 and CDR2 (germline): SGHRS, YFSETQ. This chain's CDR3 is CASSPTGGAQPQHF. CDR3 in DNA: TGCGCCAGCAGCCCCACAGGGGGAGCGCAGCCCCAGCATTTT.

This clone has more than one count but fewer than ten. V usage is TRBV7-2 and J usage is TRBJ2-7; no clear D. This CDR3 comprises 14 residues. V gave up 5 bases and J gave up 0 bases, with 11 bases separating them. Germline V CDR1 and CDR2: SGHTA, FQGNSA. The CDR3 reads CASSPAPSSYEQYF. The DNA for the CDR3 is TGTGCCAGCAGCCCCGCGCCGAGCTCCTACGAGCAGTACTTC.

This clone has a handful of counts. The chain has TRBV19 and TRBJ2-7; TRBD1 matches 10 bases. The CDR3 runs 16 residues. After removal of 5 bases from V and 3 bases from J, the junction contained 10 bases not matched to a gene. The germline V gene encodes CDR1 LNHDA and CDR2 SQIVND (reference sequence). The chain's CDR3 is CASSPRPGQGNYEQYF. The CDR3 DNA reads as TGTGCCAGTAGTCCACGACCGGGACAGGGGAACTACGAGCAGTACTTC.

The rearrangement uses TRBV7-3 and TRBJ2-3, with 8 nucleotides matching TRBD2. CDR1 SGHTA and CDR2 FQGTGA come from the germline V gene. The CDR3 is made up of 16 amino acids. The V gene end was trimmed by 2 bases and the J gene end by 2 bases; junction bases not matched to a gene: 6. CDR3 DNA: TGTGCCAGCAGCTTAGGCGGGGGGCAAAACACAGATACGCAGTATTTT. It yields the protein CASSLGGGQNTDTQYF.